The clone carrying this T cell receptor beta chain came up a few times. TCRdb reprocessed the 5' RACE reads via MiXCR and lists one record per CDR3 protein. The sample records under 450,000 distinct CDR3 sequences, over 13% being singletons. This specimen comes from a study of T-cell memory formation after mild COVID-19. The sequence came from a man between 18 and 35 years old who had mild COVID-19 (a few samples of this study predate the infection). Cell type and time point are not known. Specimen: PBMCs or a T cell subset sorted from them (not recorded which).

CDR3 sequence reads: CSARDREDEQFF. The CDR3 nucleotides read TGCAGTGCTAGAGACAGGGAGGATGAGCAGTTCTTC. The chain employs TRBV20-1 and TRBJ2-1; TRBD2 might be the D (6 bases). Germline assignment: CDR1 DFQATT and CDR2 SNEGSKA (reference sequence). The CDR3 is 12 amino acids. V was shortened by 0 bases and J by 8 bases, with 8 bases between the two germline ends.